This is a list of T cell receptor beta chains from one sample in a study of shared T cell receptors in the human thymus. TCRdb keeps only in-frame clones here, not all; method: immunoSEQ multiplex PCR. This table has some 700,000 clones, over 75% appearing once. This same sample was also part of a study on human thymus T cells.

Sequences were obtained from thymocytes. The receptors originated from a girl under three years old with a congenital heart defect. The CDR3 runs from the conserved cysteine through the conserved F or W. Size tells how often a clone was seen (once, few, many) or the class of an expanded clone, and some rows leave it out.

clone_size j_call cdr3_length v_call cdr3_aa
. TRBJ2-6 17 TRBV28 CASSLKRGPPGANVLTF
. TRBJ2-1 15 TRBV2 CASRGTEGDNEEQFF
. TRBJ2-5 14 TRBV7-2 CASRHSAGAETQYF
. TRBJ1-3 12 TRBV19 CASKSAGNTIYF
. TRBJ2-1 15 TRBV19 CASTQGPYRRGEQFF
. TRBJ2-7 15 TRBV10-3 CAISPPTGGSYEQYF
. TRBJ2-7 16 TRBV10-3 CAITENWTSLTYEQYF
. TRBJ2-5 18 TRBV9 CASGTPLRSAGEQETQYF
. TRBJ2-2 17 TRBV11-2 CASSSKTGAPITGELFF
. TRBJ1-2 13 TRBV19 CASSISRTWAYTF
. TRBJ2-7 20 TRBV27 CASSPKLTGEGQGDQYEQYF
. TRBJ2-3 14 TRBV14 CATSRGGWADTQYF
. TRBJ2-4 16 TRBV11-2 CASSPRTSGWGNIQYF
. TRBJ2-3 17 TRBV14 CASSQGRLAGGTDTQYF
. TRBJ2-7 16 TRBV28 CASRQDNRGLSYEQYF
. TRBJ1-1 15 TRBV4-1 CASSTRQLMNTEAFF
. TRBJ1-3 16 TRBV25-1 CASSEWHLSSGNTIYF
. TRBJ1-2 19 TRBV5-1 CASSFNWGTGPRANYGYTF
. TRBJ2-7 15 TRBV18 CASSPPMAGYYEQYF
. TRBJ1-1 12 TRBV5-1 CASSSHRDKAFF
. TRBJ1-6 16 TRBV28 CASSGQWRTAYSPLHF
. TRBJ2-5 15 TRBV7-9 CASSLIVGQQETQYF
. TRBJ1-1 16 TRBV27 CASSLSISGLVTEAFF
. TRBJ2-7 14 TRBV5-6 CASSFGTRGYEQYF
. TRBJ2-3 14 TRBV10-2 CASSEQGRTDTQYF
. TRBJ2-5 15 TRBV9 CASSVDGRNQETQYF
few TRBJ2-7 17 TRBV7-6 CASSLARQVPASGEQYF
. TRBJ2-2 14 TRBV19 CASTSRDYTGELFF
. TRBJ2-6 19 TRBV5-1 CASSLGQGAKYSGANVLTF
. TRBJ2-3 16 TRBV19 CASSRGPRGLTDTQYF
. TRBJ2-6 18 TRBV4-2 CASSHDRGELSGANVLTF
. TRBJ1-1 11 TRBV6-5 CATQGSTEAFF
. TRBJ2-1 16 TRBV5-4 CASSLSRAPSDNEQFF
. TRBJ1-1 14 TRBV13 CASSLTGKESEAFF
once TRBJ2-1 17 TRBV15 CATSRDAGASGDNEQFF
few TRBJ2-1 16 TRBV9 CASSATPRGPYNEQFF
. TRBJ1-3 16 TRBV25-1 CASSETRGFSGNTIYF
. TRBJ2-1 16 TRBV4-3 CASSPYLAGGYNEQFF
. TRBJ1-4 15 TRBV2 CAILHYRGTGEKLFF
. TRBJ1-5 14 TRBV18 CASSRTGFLKPQHF
. TRBJ2-7 13 TRBV9 CASSTWGGGEQYF
. TRBJ1-1 14 TRBV4-3 CASSQDRRQSEAFF
. TRBJ2-1 17 TRBV9 CASSVPAGGGTGNEQFF
. TRBJ1-2 13 TRBV5-4 CASSRTGGAGYTF
. TRBJ1-1 12 TRBV15 CATSDRDTEAFF
. TRBJ2-1 17 TRBV5-1 CASSPQLTGGSYNEQFF
. TRBJ2-2 17 TRBV5-6 CASSLVGVLVSTGELFF
. TRBJ1-1 16 TRBV27 CASTPGGGQGPTEAFF